Listed below are T cell receptor beta chains from one sample, sequenced in a study of response to subunit inactivated influenza vaccine. TCRdb fed the RT-PCR reads into MiXCR, producing one record per CDR3 protein. This table holds about 540,000 distinct CDR3 sequences, under 30% found once. This same sample was also taken into another study, of T cells expressing NK-cell markers.

This specimen consisted of CD4+ T cells sorted from PBMCs, obtained about 12 days after vaccination. All receptors derive from a man aged 50-59 years who received an inactivated influenza vaccine. Each CDR3 is given with its conserved first and last residue. A D gene is named only where the DNA matches it firmly. Size is stated for part of the rows, as once, few or many counts, or as a class when the clone is expanded.

clone_size: -; v_call: TRBV5-1; d_call: -; j_call: TRBJ1-1; cdr3_nt: TGCGCCAGCAGCTTGAACGTTCCAGGGGCGAACACTGAAGCTTTCTTT; cdr3_aa: CASSLNVPGANTEAFF
clone_size: few; v_call: TRBV11-2; d_call: -; j_call: TRBJ1-2; cdr3_nt: TGTGCCAGCAGCCCGGACAATAACTATGGCTACACCTTC; cdr3_aa: CASSPDNNYGYTF
clone_size: -; v_call: TRBV28; d_call: -; j_call: TRBJ1-4; cdr3_nt: TGTGCCAGCAACGGCAGAGGTCGAGATAATGAAAAACTGTTTTTT; cdr3_aa: CASNGRGRDNEKLFF
clone_size: -; v_call: TRBV10-3; d_call: TRBD2; j_call: TRBJ2-3; cdr3_nt: TGTGCCATCAGTGAGGGGACTAGCGGTACAGATACGCAGTATTTT; cdr3_aa: CAISEGTSGTDTQYF
clone_size: -; v_call: TRBV9; d_call: -; j_call: TRBJ2-7; cdr3_nt: TGTGCCAGCAGCGTAGGGCCTTTGTACGAGCAGTACTTC; cdr3_aa: CASSVGPLYEQYF
clone_size: -; v_call: TRBV25-1; d_call: -; j_call: TRBJ2-1; cdr3_nt: TGTGCCAGCAGTGAATCGGGAGTAATTCCTGAGCAGTTCTTC; cdr3_aa: CASSESGVIPEQFF
clone_size: few; v_call: TRBV5-4; d_call: -; j_call: TRBJ1-3; cdr3_nt: TGTGCCAGCAGCTCACGCAGCTCACAGGGCCCTGGAAACACCATATATTTT; cdr3_aa: CASSSRSSQGPGNTIYF
clone_size: -; v_call: TRBV6-2/TRBV6-3; d_call: TRBD2; j_call: TRBJ2-3; cdr3_nt: TGTGCCAGCAGTTACTCGACGGGGGGATCTAGCACAGATACGCAGTATTTT; cdr3_aa: CASSYSTGGSSTDTQYF
clone_size: -; v_call: TRBV5-1; d_call: -; j_call: TRBJ1-4; cdr3_nt: TGCGCCAGCAGCTTGGACAGGACTAATGAAAAACTGTTTTTT; cdr3_aa: CASSLDRTNEKLFF
clone_size: -; v_call: TRBV7-8; d_call: -; j_call: TRBJ2-7; cdr3_nt: TGTGCCAGCAGCGCCCGGTGGTGGGACTACGAGCAGTACTTC; cdr3_aa: CASSARWWDYEQYF
clone_size: -; v_call: TRBV20-1; d_call: TRBD2; j_call: TRBJ2-7; cdr3_nt: TGCAGTGCTAGTGCTGGGACTACCCTCTACGAGCAGTACTTC; cdr3_aa: CSASAGTTLYEQYF
clone_size: -; v_call: TRBV6-2/TRBV6-3; d_call: TRBD2; j_call: TRBJ2-7; cdr3_nt: TGTGCCAGCAGTGACTGGACTAGCGGAACCGGGGGGCAGTACTTC; cdr3_aa: CASSDWTSGTGGQYF
clone_size: -; v_call: TRBV20-1; d_call: -; j_call: TRBJ1-4; cdr3_nt: TGCAGTGCTAGAGGGAGGTTCGATGAAAAACTGTTTTTT; cdr3_aa: CSARGRFDEKLFF
clone_size: -; v_call: TRBV7-8; d_call: -; j_call: TRBJ2-7; cdr3_nt: TGTGCCAGCAGCTTTGCCGAAGGGGCCTACGAGCAGTACTTC; cdr3_aa: CASSFAEGAYEQYF
clone_size: -; v_call: TRBV6-4; d_call: -; j_call: TRBJ2-2; cdr3_nt: TGTGCCAGCAGTGACCAGACTTTCACCGGGGAGCTGTTTTTT; cdr3_aa: CASSDQTFTGELFF
clone_size: few; v_call: TRBV3-1; d_call: -; j_call: TRBJ2-3; cdr3_nt: TGTGCCAGCAGCCAAAAATGGTGGACGAGCACAGATACGCAGTATTTT; cdr3_aa: CASSQKWWTSTDTQYF
clone_size: -; v_call: TRBV20-1; d_call: -; j_call: TRBJ2-7; cdr3_nt: TGCAGTGCCTTAGAGTCCCTCTCTGCCGAGCAGTACTTC; cdr3_aa: CSALESLSAEQYF
clone_size: -; v_call: TRBV20-1; d_call: -; j_call: TRBJ2-1; cdr3_nt: TGCAGTCCTTCGAGAGAGGAGCAGTTCTTC; cdr3_aa: CSPSREEQFF
clone_size: few; v_call: TRBV12-3/TRBV12-4; d_call: -; j_call: TRBJ1-3; cdr3_nt: TGTGCCAGCAGTTCGGGGCCTACGGGAAACACCATATATTTT; cdr3_aa: CASSSGPTGNTIYF
clone_size: -; v_call: TRBV7-2; d_call: TRBD1; j_call: TRBJ2-3; cdr3_nt: TGTGCCAGCAGCTTGATAGGGGGCCATCGCACAGATACGCAGTATTTT; cdr3_aa: CASSLIGGHRTDTQYF
clone_size: -; v_call: TRBV9; d_call: TRBD2; j_call: TRBJ2-1; cdr3_nt: TGTGCCAGCAGTCGGACTAGCGGGAGGGCCCTCAATGAGCAGTTCTTC; cdr3_aa: CASSRTSGRALNEQFF
clone_size: -; v_call: TRBV28; d_call: -; j_call: TRBJ2-7; cdr3_nt: TGTGCCAGCAGTGGCGGACACGAGTACGAGCAGTACTTC; cdr3_aa: CASSGGHEYEQYF
clone_size: once; v_call: TRBV20-1; d_call: TRBD2; j_call: TRBJ2-7; cdr3_nt: TGCAGTGCTAGCCCCGGGACTAGCGGGGGGGAAATGCAGTACTTC; cdr3_aa: CSASPGTSGGEMQYF
clone_size: -; v_call: TRBV12-5; d_call: -; j_call: TRBJ2-2; cdr3_nt: TGTGCTAGTGGTTTGGCCCCCCACGGGGAGCTGTTTTTT; cdr3_aa: CASGLAPHGELFF
clone_size: -; v_call: TRBV7-8; d_call: -; j_call: TRBJ1-5; cdr3_nt: TGTGCCAGCAGCCCGCAACAGCGTCAGCCCCAGCATTTT; cdr3_aa: CASSPQQRQPQHF
clone_size: few; v_call: TRBV29-1; d_call: TRBD2; j_call: TRBJ2-7; cdr3_nt: TGCAGCGTTGAAGAGAGATTGGGACTAGGCCTCTACGAGCAGTACTTC; cdr3_aa: CSVEERLGLGLYEQYF
clone_size: -; v_call: TRBV3-1; d_call: -; j_call: TRBJ2-1; cdr3_nt: TGTGCCAGCAGCCAAGTGGGACGATTGGGTGAGCAGTTCTTC; cdr3_aa: CASSQVGRLGEQFF
clone_size: -; v_call: TRBV10-3; d_call: TRBD1; j_call: TRBJ1-4; cdr3_nt: TGTGCCGCTGGGGACAGGGGGCAATCTAATGAAAAACTGTTTTTT; cdr3_aa: CAAGDRGQSNEKLFF
clone_size: -; v_call: TRBV24-1; d_call: -; j_call: TRBJ2-3; cdr3_nt: TGTGCCACCAGTGATTTCGGCGCGACTGCGCAGTATTTT; cdr3_aa: CATSDFGATAQYF
clone_size: -; v_call: TRBV7-9; d_call: TRBD2; j_call: TRBJ2-3; cdr3_nt: TGTGCCAGCAGCTTTGTTGGGACTAGCGGGAGGGCCGCGCAGTATTTT; cdr3_aa: CASSFVGTSGRAAQYF
clone_size: -; v_call: TRBV6-1; d_call: -; j_call: TRBJ2-7; cdr3_nt: TGTGCCAGCAGTACCCGGGATTCTACTACGTACGAGCAGTACTTC; cdr3_aa: CASSTRDSTTYEQYF